This entry features one T cell receptor beta chain sequence. The data belong to a study of blood T cells in healthy people across ages. Per-sample yields of isolated PBMCs were at least 6 million. It was with a sample-barcoded 5' primer and a J-beta primer mix that a second PCR of about 7 to 12 cycles was run. TCRdb re-called the 5' RACE reads through MiXCR, storing one row per CDR3 protein. The sample has hundreds of thousands of distinct CDR3 sequences, more than 45% seen once. This clonotype originated in a man aged 80 or over in good health. Input material: blood.

Written as DNA, the CDR3 is TGTGCCAGCAGCTCGCTGGAGCAGTACTTC. It is translated as CASSSLEQYF. The gene calls are TRBV7-9 and TRBJ2-7; D unresolved. The germline V gene encodes CDR1 SEHNR and CDR2 FQNEAQ (reference sequence). V shed 4 bases and J shed 7 bases, with 5 bases lying between them. This CDR3 region has 10 residues.